Shown below are 9 T cell receptor beta chains from a single sample sequenced in a study of vaccination effects on CD4 cells after COVID-19. Assay used: immunoSEQ multiplex PCR; TCRdb lists only in-frame clones, some missing. The profile shows approximately 60,000 clones, 65% to 75% of them singletons. These receptors' targets are unknown. Culture lasted 10 days before CD4+ T cell isolation. The sample in question was CD4+ T cells from PBMCs cultured without peptide, obtained before COVID-19 vaccination. Source of these receptors: a human donor who had a prior SARS-CoV-2 infection.

This chain joins TRBV7-8 and TRBJ2-1, with D possibly TRBD2 on 6 matching bases. V gave up 2 bases and J gave up 14 bases, with 22 bases separating them. Germline V gene data show CDR1 as SGHVS and CDR2 as FQNEAQ. The length of the CDR3 is 15 residues. The CDR3 here is CASSLSEAGALGKFF. The CDR3 nucleotides read TGTGCCAGCAGCTTAAGCGAAGCGGGCGCCTTGGGTAAGTTCTTC.

This chain's CDR3 is CASSQAGVRAFYEQYF. CDR3 in DNA: TGTGCCAGCAGCCAAGCAGGGGTGAGAGCCTTCTACGAGCAGTACTTC. The V call is TRBV14, the J call TRBJ2-7, with a tentative D call TRBD1 (6 bases). CDR3 length equals 16 residues. V was pared by 1 base and J by 3 bases, with 16 bases between. Germline-derived CDR1 and CDR2 are SGHDN and FVKESK.

This clone was picked up a small number of times. V usage is TRBV10-1 and J usage is TRBJ1-1; 10 positions match TRBD1. Per germline, CDR1 WNHNN and CDR2 SYGVQD (reference sequence). The CDR3 has 16 residues. V dropped 6 bases and J dropped 3; count of bases not matched to a gene: 10. The CDR3 protein is CASRDRGKGADTEAFF. The CDR3 nucleotides read TGCGCCAGCAGGGACAGGGGGAAGGGGGCTGACACTGAAGCTTTCTTT.

The chain links TRBV11-3 to TRBJ2-5; TRBD2 agrees at 8 bases. CDR3 length: 15 amino acids. Germline lookup yields CDR1 SGHNT and CDR2 YENEEA. Trimming at V came to 4 bases and at J to 6 bases, leaving 10 bases not matched to a gene. The CDR3 sequence is CASSSYAGGGQTQYF. In DNA, the CDR3 is TGTGCCAGCAGCTCCTACGCGGGAGGAGGGCAGACCCAGTACTTC. Full variable domain (rest looked up from reference TRBV11-3 and TRBJ2-5): EAGVVQSPRYKIIEKKQPVAFWCNPISGHNTLYWYLQNLGQGPELLIRYENEEAVDDSQLPKDRFSAERLKGVDSTLKIQPAELGDSAVYLCASSSYAGGGQTQYFGPGTRLLVL.

The gene calls are TRBV5-6 and TRBJ1-1; a weak D match, TRBD1 (6 bases). The CDR3 totals 15 residues. The V end lost 0 bases, the J end lost 1 base, and 10 bases lay between the germline ends. The germline V gene has CDR1 SGHDT and CDR2 YYEEEE. In nucleotides, the CDR3 is TGTGCCAGCAGCTTGGGACAGGCGCCGAACACTGAAGCTTTCTTT. As protein: CASSLGQAPNTEAFF.

This chain connects TRBV7-3 to TRBJ2-1, with TRBD2 matching over 7 bases. The V and J ends lost 5 bases and 6 bases, in that order; junction bases with no gene match: 10. CDR1 and CDR2 (germline): SGHTA, FQGTGA. The CDR3 is made up of 15 amino acids. CDR3 sequence: CASSLHGGVGNEQFF. The CDR3 coding sequence is TGTGCCAGCAGCCTGCATGGGGGGGTGGGCAATGAGCAGTTCTTC.

Only a few counts were recorded for this clone. The chain joins TRBV6-1 to TRBJ1-6; D unresolved. Germline lookup yields CDR1 MNHNS and CDR2 SASEGT. Deletions cut 2 bases from V and 11 bases from J, with 13 bases between. This CDR3 has 14 amino acids. CDR3 nucleotide sequence: TGTGCCAGCAGTGAATTTCGGGCATTGGCACCCCTCCACTTT. Its translation: CASSEFRALAPLHF.

The chain carries TRBV18 and TRBJ2-7; 7 nucleotides match TRBD1. Germline V CDR1 and CDR2: KGHSH, LQKENI. V lost 4 bases and J lost 0; bases outside the gene matches: 6. The CDR3 is made up of 15 amino acids. For the CDR3, the DNA is TGTGCCAGCTCACTGGGGACAGCTGACTCCTACGAGCAGTACTTC. The encoded protein is CASSLGTADSYEQYF.

The chain recombines TRBV27 with TRBJ1-5, with no clear D. Germline V lookup: CDR1 MNHEY, CDR2 SMNVEV (reference sequence). CDR3 length: 16 residues. V lost 6 bases, J lost 2 bases, and 17 bases lay in between. The CDR3 DNA is TGTGCCAGCAGGAGATTGGCGGGGATGGGCAATCAGCCCCAGCATTTT. Its translation: CASRRLAGMGNQPQHF.